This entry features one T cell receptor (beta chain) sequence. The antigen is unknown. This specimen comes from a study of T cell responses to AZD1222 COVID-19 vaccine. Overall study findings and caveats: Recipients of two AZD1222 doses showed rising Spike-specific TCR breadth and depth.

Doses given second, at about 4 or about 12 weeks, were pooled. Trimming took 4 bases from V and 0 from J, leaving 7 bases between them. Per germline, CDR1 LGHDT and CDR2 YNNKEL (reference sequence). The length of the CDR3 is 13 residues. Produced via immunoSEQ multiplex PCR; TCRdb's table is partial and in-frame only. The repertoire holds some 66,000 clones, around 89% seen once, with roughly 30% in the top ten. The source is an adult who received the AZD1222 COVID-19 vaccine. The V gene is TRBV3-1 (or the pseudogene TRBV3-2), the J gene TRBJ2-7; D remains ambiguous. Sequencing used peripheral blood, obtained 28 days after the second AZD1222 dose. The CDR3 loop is CASSLYSSYEQYF. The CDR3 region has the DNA TGTGCCAGCAGCCTATACAGCTCCTACGAGCAGTACTTC.